The clone carrying this TCR beta chain was counted a few times. As yet, its antigen is unknown. Germline CDR1 is DFQATT and CDR2 is SNEGSKA (reference sequence). The CDR3 is 17 residues long. Trimming removed 0 bases at V and 0 bases at J, with 18 bases between. These data originate in a study of response to subunit inactivated influenza vaccine. Study outcomes and limitations: The authors suggested that few new T cells are recruited per seasonal influenza vaccination.

MiXCR was run by TCRdb on the RT-PCR reads, yielding one entry per CDR3 protein. This table has about 500,000 distinct CDR3 sequences, 16% appearing once. This sample comprised CD4+ T cells sorted from PBMCs, obtained 23 months after vaccination. The V and J genes are TRBV20-1 and TRBJ2-7; possible D gene TRBD2, 5 bases. The clonotype originates from a man aged 45-69 years who received an inactivated influenza vaccine. The CDR3 region has the DNA TGCAGTGCTAGAGATCGGAGGCTCGGACGGGGCTCCTACGAGCAGTACTTC. Translating it yields CSARDRRLGRGSYEQYF.